This T cell receptor beta chain was recovered during a study of blood T cells in healthy people across ages. Germline CDR1 and CDR2: LGHDT and YNNKEL (reference sequence). The CDR3 totals 13 residues. V gave up 3 bases and J gave up 8 bases; unmatched junction bases: 6. Alongside a J-beta primer mix, a sample-barcoded 5' primer served in a second PCR lasting about 7 to 11 cycles. TCRdb reanalysed the 5' RACE reads using MiXCR and keeps one entry per CDR3 protein. The data contain about 1.7 million distinct CDR3 sequences, approximately 28% of them seen just once; the ten biggest clones take up 7% to 9%.

Sequenced sample: blood. This TCR was recovered from a woman between 25 and 40 years old in good health. The V gene is TRBV3-1, the J gene TRBJ1-1; the match to TRBD1 covers 7 bases. The CDR3 sequence: CASSHQRQGEAFF. The CDR3, as DNA: TGTGCCAGCAGCCACCAGAGACAGGGCGAAGCTTTCTTT. Full variable domain (outside the CDR3, taken from reference TRBV3-1 and TRBJ1-1): DTAVSQTPKYLVTQMGNDKSIKCEQNLGHDTMYWYKQDSKKFLKIMFSYNNKELIINETVPNRFSPKSPDKAHLNLHINSLELGDSAVYFCASSHQRQGEAFFGQGTRLTVV.